Following are 8 T cell receptor beta chains from one sample sequenced in a study of post-analysis software for immune sequencing data. No antigen has been assigned to these receptors. Overall study results and limits: Compared with controls, patients had more of about five TRBV segments, including TRBV5-6, TRBV5-1 and TRBV20-1.

Carried by the TCR beta cDNA libraries were unique molecular identifiers. Via MiXCR, TCRdb re-called the PCR reads, giving one row per CDR3 protein. The data contain hundreds of thousands of distinct CDR3 sequences, 53% of them singletons. Material: blood. The origin of the receptors is a girl between 10 and 17 years old with multiple sclerosis.

A remark on this clonotype: A read error may produce the germline difference seen at one junction end. This chain links TRBV27 with TRBJ2-7; D is unresolved. The CDR3 has 15 amino acids. Germline CDR1 reads MNHEY; CDR2 reads SMNVEV (reference sequence). In nucleotides, the CDR3 is TGTGTCAGCAGTTTACTCGGTCCTGTTTTCTACGAGCAGTACTTC. It yields the protein CVSSLLGPVFYEQYF.

This CDR3 reads CASSLHRLAGRETQYF. CDR3 sequence (DNA): TGTGCCAGCAGCTTACATAGACTAGCGGGGAGGGAGACCCAGTACTTC. This chain uses TRBV7-8 with TRBJ2-5, with 11 bases aligning to TRBD2. The CDR3 length is 16 residues. V was clipped by 2 bases and J by 5 bases; unmatched bases: 7. The germline gives CDR1 SGHVS, CDR2 FQNEAQ.

The chain is built from TRBV6-5 and TRBJ2-1; TRBD2 aligns across 16 bases. The CDR3 loop spans 16 amino acids. J gave up 8 bases and V 6 bases, and 7 bases lay outside the gene matches. Germline V gene data show CDR1 as MNHEY and CDR2 as SVGAGI. The chain's CDR3 is CASSWGGTSGRDEQFF. The CDR3 DNA follows: TGTGCCAGCAGCTGGGGTGGGACTAGCGGGAGGGATGAGCAGTTCTTC.

This chain links TRBV11-3 with TRBJ2-4; D perhaps matches TRBD2 (6 bases). Trimming took 5 bases from V and 0 from J, leaving 20 bases between them. This CDR3 region has 18 residues. Germline assignment: CDR1 SGHNT and CDR2 YENEEA. CDR3 amino acids: CASSLGASEGLAKNIQYF. The CDR3 bases are TGTGCCAGCAGCCTTGGGGCTAGCGAGGGACTAGCCAAAAACATTCAGTACTTC. The full variable domain, its missing parts supplied by reference TRBV11-3 and TRBJ2-4, is EAGVVQSPRYKIIEKKQPVAFWCNPISGHNTLYWYLQNLGQGPELLIRYENEEAVDDSQLPKDRFSAERLKGVDSTLKIQPAELGDSAVYLCASSLGASEGLAKNIQYFGAGTRLSVL.

This chain joins TRBV10-3 and TRBJ2-5; no definite D call. Trimming pared 3 bases from V and 1 base from J, leaving 9 bases between. The germline V gene has CDR1 ENHRY and CDR2 SYGVKD. The CDR3 consists of 14 residues. The CDR3, as DNA: TGTGCCATCAGTGAACTACTTACCCAAGAGACCCAGTACTTC. It specifies CAISELLTQETQYF.

This clonotype was detected once. V and J are TRBV7-9 and TRBJ2-5; 7 bases are shared with TRBD1. The end of the DNA is better explained by TRBJ2-7, so the J call may be wrong. This CDR3 has 16 amino acids. In germline, CDR1 is SEHNR, CDR2 FQNEAQ (reference sequence). The CDR3: CASSPRRSGTDYEQYF. In DNA form, the CDR3 reads TGTGCCAGCAGCCCACGACGGTCGGGGACAGACTACGAGCAGTACTTC.

As DNA, the CDR3 is TGTGCCAGCAGCTCCCCAGGACCTGCCTCCTACGAGCAGTACTTC. Protein: CASSSPGPASYEQYF. This chain uses TRBV5-6 with TRBJ2-7; D ambiguous. Trimming stripped 3 bases from V and 0 bases from J, with 13 bases between. This CDR3 spans 15 amino acids. Germline V CDR1 and CDR2: SGHDT, YYEEEE.

This clonotype occurred a few times. J is TRBJ2-5 and V is TRBV15; D is unclear. In germline, CDR1 is LNHNV, CDR2 YYDKDF (reference sequence). This CDR3 spans 13 amino acids. V gave up 5 bases and J gave up 4 bases, with 11 bases separating them. CDR3 amino acids: CATSGVIRETQYF. DNA of the CDR3: TGTGCCACCAGCGGTGTTATCCGAGAGACCCAGTACTTC.